Below, 7 T cell receptor beta chains from the same sample are listed, as sequenced in a study of blood T cells in healthy people across ages. Then a second PCR, running about 6 to 11 cycles, was carried out with a sample-barcoded 5' primer and a J-beta primer mix. TCRdb itself ran the 5' RACE reads through MiXCR, one entry per CDR3 protein. This table holds 1.5 million or so distinct CDR3 sequences, around 40% found once. Specimen: blood. The receptors stem from a woman under 30 in good health.

The chain couples TRBV7-8 to TRBJ1-5, with 8 bases aligning to TRBD1. There are 15 residues in the CDR3. Germline CDR1 SGHVS, CDR2 FQNEAQ. Germline trimming cut 4 bases from V and 5 bases from J; bases unmatched to any gene: 7. The CDR3 coding sequence is TGTGCCAGCAGCTACGGACAGGGTCTATATCAGCCCCAGCATTTT. Protein: CASSYGQGLYQPQHF.

The V call is TRBV20-1, the J call TRBJ1-1; D possibly corresponds to TRBD1 (5 bases). The CDR3 is made up of 14 amino acids. Trimming took 0 bases from V and 1 from J, leaving 9 bases between them. CDR1 DFQATT and CDR2 SNEGSKA come from the germline V gene (reference sequence). In DNA form, the CDR3 reads TGCAGTGCTAGAGATTCCGGGGGGAACACTGAAGCTTTCTTT. Its translation: CSARDSGGNTEAFF.

The gene calls are TRBV3-1 and TRBJ2-1; 12 positions agree with TRBD2. With 8 bases clipped from V and 13 bases from J, the junction kept 6 bases outside the gene matches. The CDR3 is 12 residues long. The germline CDR1 and CDR2 sequences are LGHDT and YNNKEL (reference sequence). The CDR3 is CASGRLAGVQFF. CDR3 bases: TGTGCCAGCGGGAGACTAGCGGGAGTACAGTTCTTC.

The rearrangement joins TRBV13 to TRBJ2-1, with TRBD2 matching 11 bases. V trimming: 1 base; J trimming: 5 bases; junction bases outside the gene matches: 4. Germline V gives CDR1 PRHDT, CDR2 FYEKMQ (reference sequence). This CDR3 has 16 residues. The CDR3 sequence is CASSLVRLAGHNEQFF. The CDR3 bases are TGTGCCAGCAGCTTAGTTCGACTAGCGGGGCACAATGAGCAGTTCTTC. The full variable domain, its missing parts supplied by reference TRBV13 and TRBJ2-1, is AAGVIQSPRHLIKEKRETATLKCYPIPRHDTVYWYQQGPGQDPQFLISFYEKMQSDKGSIPDRFSAQQFSDYHSELNMSSLELGDSALYFCASSLVRLAGHNEQFFGPGTRLTVL.

The chain links TRBV7-2 to TRBJ1-4, with a possible D match to TRBD1 (6 bases). The CDR3 sequence is 14 residues long. V lost 9 bases, J lost 4 bases, and 15 bases lay in between. Germline loops: CDR1 SGHTA, CDR2 FQGNSA. The chain's CDR3 is CASSGDRINEKLFF. CDR3 DNA: TGTGCCAGTTCCGGAGACAGGATTAATGAAAAACTGTTTTTT.

The CDR3 sequence is CASSFGTSGLNEQYF. The CDR3 region has the DNA TGCGCCAGCAGCTTCGGGACTAGCGGGTTGAATGAGCAGTACTTC. The chain employs TRBV5-1 and TRBJ2-7; TRBD2 aligns across 12 bases. Germline assignment: CDR1 SGHRS and CDR2 YFSETQ. The CDR3 runs 15 residues. Trimming removed 2 bases from V and 7 bases from J; junction bases left unmatched: 7. Full variable domain (outside the CDR3, taken from reference TRBV5-1 and TRBJ2-7): KAGVTQTPRYLIKTRGQQVTLSCSPISGHRSVSWYQQTPGQGLQFLFEYFSETQRNKGNFPGRFSGRQFSNSRSEMNVSTLELGDSALYLCASSFGTSGLNEQYFGPGTRLTVT.

This sequence joins TRBV7-9 and TRBJ2-1; 9 positions match TRBD2. The closer fit of TRBJ2-7 to the DNA end suggests the J call may be wrong. Germline V CDR1 and CDR2: SEHNR, FQNEAQ (reference sequence). The CDR3 length is 16 residues. The CDR3 sequence: CASTSTQREVYNEQYF. The DNA of the CDR3 is TGTGCCAGCACCTCCACGCAGCGGGAGGTCTACAATGAGCAGTACTTC.